This T cell receptor (beta chain) stems from a study of blood T cell repertoires in COVID-19. Whole-study context: Acute-phase and convalescent COVID-19 samples originated in the United States, Italy and Spain.

The germline CDR1 and CDR2 sequences are MDHEN and SYDVKM. The CDR3 runs 13 residues. The V and J ends lost 6 bases and 2 bases respectively, with 10 bases between them. Cohorts were assigned according to the clinical history that participants reported. Concerning this clone itself: Different DNA sequences within this sample yield the same CDR3.

Profiled with immunoSEQ multiplex PCR; TCRdb holds only in-frame clones, not every one. This sample has about 340,000 clones, with more than 85% found just once. This TCR was sampled from a young woman who had recovered from COVID-19. The sample comprised PBMCs or T cells enriched from blood (not recorded which). The rearrangement uses TRBV28 and TRBJ1-2, with D perhaps TRBD1 (6 bases). CDR3 sequence: CASSLGQNYGYTF. The CDR3 DNA follows: TGTGCCAGCAGCCTGGGACAAAACTATGGCTACACCTTC.